This T cell receptor beta chain was recorded in a study of identical twins. TCRdb reanalysed the 5' RACE reads using MiXCR and keeps one entry per CDR3 protein. Of some 440,000 distinct CDR3 sequences in the sample, roughly 26% are singletons; the top ten hold roughly 2.8%. In its sample, this clonotype was seen a few times. As yet, its antigen is unknown. The CDR3 extends over 14 amino acids. V was cut by 3 bases and J by 6 bases, with 13 bases left in between. Points from the study as a whole: Cross-sectional statistical analysis was relied on for the conclusions, without the same donors being followed. A lower insertion count was a feature of abundant cord blood beta clonotypes, with no such feature in memory repertoires.

This sample also appeared in a second study, on T cells expressing NK-cell markers. Per that study: For a few donors, these clonotypes were likewise the leading ones in the CD3+CD56-NKG2C+ fraction.

The sample was CD4+ T cells sorted from blood. This receptor was taken from a woman aged 18-29 years in good health. This chain links TRBV12-3 or TRBV12-4 with TRBJ2-3, with D perhaps matching TRBD1 (6 bases). CDR3 sequence reads: CASSFGQGRDTQYF. The CDR3 region has the DNA TGTGCCAGCAGTTTTGGGCAGGGGCGGGATACGCAGTATTTT.